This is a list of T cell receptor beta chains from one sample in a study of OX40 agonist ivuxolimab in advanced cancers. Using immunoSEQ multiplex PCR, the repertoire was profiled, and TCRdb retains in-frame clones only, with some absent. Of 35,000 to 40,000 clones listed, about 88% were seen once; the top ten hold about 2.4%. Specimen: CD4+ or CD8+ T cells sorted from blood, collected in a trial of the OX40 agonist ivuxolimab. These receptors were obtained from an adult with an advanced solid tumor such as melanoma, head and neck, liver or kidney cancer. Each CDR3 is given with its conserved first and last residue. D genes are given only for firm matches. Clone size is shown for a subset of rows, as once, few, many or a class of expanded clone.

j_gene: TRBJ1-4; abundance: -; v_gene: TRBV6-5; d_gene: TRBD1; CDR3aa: CASSLGQGAQKLFF; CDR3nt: TGTGCCAGCAGTCTCGGACAGGGGGCCCAAAAACTGTTTTTT
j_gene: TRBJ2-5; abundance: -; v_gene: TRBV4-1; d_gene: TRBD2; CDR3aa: CASSQLTSAQETQYF; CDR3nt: TGCGCCAGCAGCCAATTGACTAGCGCCCAAGAGACCCAGTACTTC
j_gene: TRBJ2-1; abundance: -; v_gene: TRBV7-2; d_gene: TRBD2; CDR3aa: CASSHSGGRDNEQFF; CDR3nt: TGTGCCAGCAGCCACAGCGGGGGGCGAGACAATGAGCAGTTCTTC
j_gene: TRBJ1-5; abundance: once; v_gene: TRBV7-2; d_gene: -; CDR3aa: CASSLTGDGQPQHF; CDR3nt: TGTGCCAGCAGCTTAACCGGGGACGGTCAGCCCCAGCATTTT
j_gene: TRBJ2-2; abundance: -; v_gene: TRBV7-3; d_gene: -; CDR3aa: CASSPSGSGELFF; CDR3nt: TGTGCCAGCAGCCCTTCGGGGAGCGGGGAGCTGTTTTTT
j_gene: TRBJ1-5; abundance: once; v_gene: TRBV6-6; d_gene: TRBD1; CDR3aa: CASRLGTANNQPQHF; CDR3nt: TGTGCCAGCAGACTTGGGACAGCCAACAATCAGCCCCAGCATTTT
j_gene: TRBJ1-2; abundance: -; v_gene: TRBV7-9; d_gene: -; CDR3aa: CASSLLTESSSYGYTF; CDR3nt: TGTGCCAGCAGCTTATTAACAGAATCTTCGTCATATGGCTACACCTTC
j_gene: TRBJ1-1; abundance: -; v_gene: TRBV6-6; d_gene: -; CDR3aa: CASRLEGSTEAFF; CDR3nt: TGTGCCAGCAGACTCGAGGGGAGCACTGAAGCTTTCTTT
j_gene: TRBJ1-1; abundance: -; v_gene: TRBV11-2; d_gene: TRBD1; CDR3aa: CASSIRPGQGKELGTEAFF; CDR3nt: TGTGCCAGCAGCATCAGACCGGGACAGGGTAAGGAACTGGGCACTGAAGCTTTCTTT
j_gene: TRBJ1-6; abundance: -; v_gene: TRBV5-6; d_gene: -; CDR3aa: CASSLSGNSLHF; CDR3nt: TGTGCCAGCAGCTTGAGCGGCAATTCCCTCCACTTT
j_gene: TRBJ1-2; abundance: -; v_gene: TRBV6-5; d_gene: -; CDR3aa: CASSYAPAYTF; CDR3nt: TGTGCCAGCAGTTACGCGCCTGCCTACACCTTC
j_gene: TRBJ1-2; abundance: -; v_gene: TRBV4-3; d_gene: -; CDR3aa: CASSQDPGRRGYTF; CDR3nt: TGCGCCAGCAGCCAAGACCCCGGACGGCGGGGCTACACCTTC
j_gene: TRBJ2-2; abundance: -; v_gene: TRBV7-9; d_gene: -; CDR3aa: CASSLAGDGSVHGELFF; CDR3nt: TGTGCCAGCAGCTTAGCTGGGGACGGATCCGTCCACGGGGAGCTGTTTTTT
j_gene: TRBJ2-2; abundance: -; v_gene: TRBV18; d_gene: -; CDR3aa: CASSPQGNTGELFF; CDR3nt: TGTGCCAGCTCACCTCAGGGGAACACCGGGGAGCTGTTTTTT
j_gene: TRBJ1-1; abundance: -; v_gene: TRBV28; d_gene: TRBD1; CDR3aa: CASRGTGNTEAFF; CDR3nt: TGTGCCAGCAGAGGGACAGGGAACACTGAAGCTTTCTTT
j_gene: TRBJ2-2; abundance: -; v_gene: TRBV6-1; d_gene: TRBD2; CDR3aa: CASSGRRTSVGTGELFF; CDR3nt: TGTGCCAGCAGTGGCCGGCGGACTAGTGTCGGCACCGGGGAGCTGTTTTTT
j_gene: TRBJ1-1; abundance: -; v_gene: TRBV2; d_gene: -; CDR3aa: CASSEFQGMNTEAFF; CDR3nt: TGTGCCAGCAGTGAATTTCAGGGAATGAACACTGAAGCTTTCTTT
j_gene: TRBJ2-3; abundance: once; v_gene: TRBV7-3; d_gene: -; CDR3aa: CASSSTGISTDTQYF; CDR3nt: TGTGCCAGCAGCTCCACAGGGATTAGCACAGATACGCAGTATTTT
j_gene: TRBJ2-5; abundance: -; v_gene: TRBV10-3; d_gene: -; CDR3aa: CAITQGGEETQYF; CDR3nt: TGTGCCATCACCCAGGGGGGGGAAGAGACCCAGTACTTC
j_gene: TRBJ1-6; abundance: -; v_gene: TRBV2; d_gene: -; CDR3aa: CASSRSSDDSPLHF; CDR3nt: TGTGCCAGCAGCCGCTCGTCGGATGATTCACCCCTCCACTTT
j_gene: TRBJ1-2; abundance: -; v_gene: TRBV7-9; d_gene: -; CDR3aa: CASSLENYGYTF; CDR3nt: TGTGCCAGCAGCTTAGAGAACTATGGCTACACCTTC
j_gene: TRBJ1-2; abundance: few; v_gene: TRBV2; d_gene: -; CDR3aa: CASSEIQKGYTF; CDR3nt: TGTGCCAGCAGTGAAATCCAGAAGGGCTACACCTTC
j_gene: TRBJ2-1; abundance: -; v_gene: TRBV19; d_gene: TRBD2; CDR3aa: CASSMISGGFNEQFF; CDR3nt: TGTGCCAGTAGTATGATTAGCGGGGGATTCAATGAGCAGTTCTTC
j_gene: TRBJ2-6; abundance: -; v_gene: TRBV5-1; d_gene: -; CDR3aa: CASSLANSGANVLTF; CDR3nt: TGCGCCAGCAGCTTGGCTAACTCTGGGGCCAACGTCCTGACTTTC
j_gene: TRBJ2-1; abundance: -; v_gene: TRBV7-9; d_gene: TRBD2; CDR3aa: CASNSPGLSYNEQFF; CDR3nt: TGTGCCAGCAACTCCCCGGGACTATCCTACAATGAGCAGTTCTTC
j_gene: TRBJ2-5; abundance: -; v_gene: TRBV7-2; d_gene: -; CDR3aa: CASSFRAGRETQYF; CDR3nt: TGTGCCAGCAGCTTTCGCGCAGGGAGGGAGACCCAGTACTTC
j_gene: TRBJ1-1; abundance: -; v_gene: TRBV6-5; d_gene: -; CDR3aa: CASSRTANTEAFF; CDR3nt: TGTGCCAGCAGTAGGACAGCGAACACTGAAGCTTTCTTT
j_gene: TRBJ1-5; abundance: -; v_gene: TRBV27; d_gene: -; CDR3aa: CASSLFGRSSGLGNQPQHF; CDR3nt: TGTGCCAGCAGTTTATTTGGACGGTCGTCCGGCCTGGGCAATCAGCCCCAGCATTTT
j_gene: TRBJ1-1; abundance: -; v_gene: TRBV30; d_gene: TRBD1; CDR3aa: CAWTGGGTEAFF; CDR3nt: TGTGCCTGGACAGGGGGTGGTACTGAAGCTTTCTTT
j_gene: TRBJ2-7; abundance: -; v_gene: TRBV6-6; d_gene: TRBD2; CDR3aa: CASSYPGLADEQYF; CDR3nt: TGTGCCAGCAGTTACCCGGGACTAGCGGACGAGCAGTACTTC
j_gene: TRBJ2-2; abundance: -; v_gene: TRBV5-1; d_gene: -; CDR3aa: CASSLNPNTGELFF; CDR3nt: TGCGCCAGCAGCTTAAATCCGAACACCGGGGAGCTGTTTTTT
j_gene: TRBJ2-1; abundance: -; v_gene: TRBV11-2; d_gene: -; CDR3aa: CASSLDHGPYNEQFF; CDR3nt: TGTGCCAGCAGCTTAGATCACGGCCCCTACAATGAGCAGTTCTTC
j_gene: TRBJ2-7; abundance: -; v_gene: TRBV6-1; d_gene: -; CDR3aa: CASKGGPYEQYF; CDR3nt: TGTGCCAGCAAAGGGGGTCCCTACGAGCAGTACTTC
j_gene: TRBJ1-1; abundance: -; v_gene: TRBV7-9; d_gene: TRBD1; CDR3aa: CASSLGQGGNEAFF; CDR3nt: TGTGCCAGCAGCTTGGGACAGGGGGGGAATGAAGCTTTCTTT
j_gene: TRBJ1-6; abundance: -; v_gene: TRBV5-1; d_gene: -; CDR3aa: CASSGQSWGNSPLHF; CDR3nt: TGCGCCAGCAGCGGACAGAGTTGGGGAAATTCACCCCTCCACTTT
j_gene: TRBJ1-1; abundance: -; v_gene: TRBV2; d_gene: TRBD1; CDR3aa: CASRKTGANTEAFF; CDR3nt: TGTGCCAGCAGAAAGACAGGGGCGAACACTGAAGCTTTCTTT
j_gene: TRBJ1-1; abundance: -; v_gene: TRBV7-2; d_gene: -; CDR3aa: CASSLEPNTEAFF; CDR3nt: TGTGCCAGCAGCTTAGAACCGAACACTGAAGCTTTCTTT
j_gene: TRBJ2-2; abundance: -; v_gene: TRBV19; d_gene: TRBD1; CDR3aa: CASSISTGGNTGELFF; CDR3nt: TGTGCCAGTAGTATCTCGACAGGGGGGAACACCGGGGAGCTGTTTTTT
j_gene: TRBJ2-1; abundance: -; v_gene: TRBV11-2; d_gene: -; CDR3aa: CASSLRGANEQFF; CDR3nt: TGTGCCAGCAGCTTGAGGGGGGCCAATGAGCAGTTCTTC
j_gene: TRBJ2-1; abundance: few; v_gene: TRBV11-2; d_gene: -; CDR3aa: CASSLTQVEQFF; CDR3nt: TGTGCCAGCAGCTTAACACAGGTGGAGCAGTTCTTC
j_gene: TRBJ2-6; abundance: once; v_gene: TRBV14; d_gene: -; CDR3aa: CASSPRRVGLSGANVLTF; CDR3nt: TGTGCCAGCAGCCCACGAAGGGTAGGGTTATCTGGGGCCAACGTCCTGACTTTC
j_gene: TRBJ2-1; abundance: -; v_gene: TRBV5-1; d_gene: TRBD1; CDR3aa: CASSFAGTGGRSYNEQFF; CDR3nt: TGCGCCAGCAGCTTCGCAGGGACAGGGGGCCGCTCCTACAATGAGCAGTTCTTC
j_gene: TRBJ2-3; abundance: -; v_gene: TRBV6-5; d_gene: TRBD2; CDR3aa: CASSYSLAGFTDTQYF; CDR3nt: TGTGCCAGCAGTTACTCGCTAGCGGGGTTCACAGATACGCAGTATTTT
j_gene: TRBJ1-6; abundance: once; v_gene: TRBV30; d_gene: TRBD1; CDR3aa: CATSGTVHNSPLHF; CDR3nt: TGTGCAACGAGTGGGACAGTCCATAATTCACCCCTCCACTTT
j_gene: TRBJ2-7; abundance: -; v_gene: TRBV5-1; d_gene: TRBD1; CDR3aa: CASSLTGAYEQYF; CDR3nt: TGCGCCAGCAGCTTAACAGGGGCCTACGAGCAGTACTTC
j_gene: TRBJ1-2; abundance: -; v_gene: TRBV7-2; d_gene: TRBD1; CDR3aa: CASSGGTDSNYGYTF; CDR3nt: TGTGCCAGCAGCGGAGGGACAGATAGTAACTATGGCTACACCTTC
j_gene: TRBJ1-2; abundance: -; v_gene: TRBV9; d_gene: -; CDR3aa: CASSSERGRAPYGYTF; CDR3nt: TGTGCCAGCAGCTCAGAGCGGGGCAGGGCCCCCTATGGCTACACCTTC
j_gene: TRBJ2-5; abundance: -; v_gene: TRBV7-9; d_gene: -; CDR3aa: CASSLFETQYF; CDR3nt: TGTGCCAGCAGCTTATTCGAGACCCAGTACTTC
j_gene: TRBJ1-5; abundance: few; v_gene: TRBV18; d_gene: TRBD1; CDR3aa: CASSPGQGALNQPQHF; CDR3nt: TGTGCCAGCTCACCAGGACAGGGGGCACTCAATCAGCCCCAGCATTTT